These 3 T cell receptor beta chains were all obtained from the same sample, sequenced in a study of blood T cell repertoires in COVID-19. Clones were read by immunoSEQ multiplex PCR, and TCRdb kept only the in-frame ones, dropping some. The repertoire holds 380,000 or so clones, 85% to 90% seen once, with more than 0.9% in the top ten. The sequenced sample was PBMCs or T cells enriched from blood (not recorded which). These receptors came from a woman aged 25-40 years with acute COVID-19.

The V gene is TRBV30, the J gene TRBJ2-1; the D gene is possibly TRBD2 (6 bases). The ends were cut back, 0 bases at V and 3 bases at J, with 9 bases in the middle. The CDR3 spans 14 residues. Per germline, CDR1 GTSNPN and CDR2 SVGIG (reference sequence). CDR3 DNA: TGTGCCTGGAGTGTCGGTAGCGGCTACAATGAGCAGTTCTTC. This codes for CAWSVGSGYNEQFF.

The gene calls are TRBV5-1 and TRBJ2-2; maybe TRBD1 (5 bases). Trimming removed 0 bases from V and 5 bases from J, with 8 bases in between. The CDR3 extends over 14 amino acids. Germline lookup yields CDR1 SGHRS and CDR2 YFSETQ. CDR3 nucleotides: TGCGCCAGCAGCTTGGAGGGGCCTACCGGGGAGCTGTTTTTT. This codes for CASSLEGPTGELFF. The full variable domain, completed using reference TRBV5-1 and TRBJ2-2, is KAGVTQTPRYLIKTRGQQVTLSCSPISGHRSVSWYQQTPGQGLQFLFEYFSETQRNKGNFPGRFSGRQFSNSRSEMNVSTLELGDSALYLCASSLEGPTGELFFGEGSRLTVL.

The genes are TRBV7-9 and TRBJ1-6; TRBD1 agrees at 8 bases. Germline values: CDR1 SEHNR, CDR2 FQNEAQ (reference sequence). The V and J ends lost 5 bases and 7 bases, in that order; junction bases with no gene match: 10. This CDR3 has 16 residues. Here the CDR3 DNA reads TGTGCCAGCAGCATAATACAGGGGGTACTCAATTCACCCCTCCACTTT. This sequence encodes CASSIIQGVLNSPLHF.